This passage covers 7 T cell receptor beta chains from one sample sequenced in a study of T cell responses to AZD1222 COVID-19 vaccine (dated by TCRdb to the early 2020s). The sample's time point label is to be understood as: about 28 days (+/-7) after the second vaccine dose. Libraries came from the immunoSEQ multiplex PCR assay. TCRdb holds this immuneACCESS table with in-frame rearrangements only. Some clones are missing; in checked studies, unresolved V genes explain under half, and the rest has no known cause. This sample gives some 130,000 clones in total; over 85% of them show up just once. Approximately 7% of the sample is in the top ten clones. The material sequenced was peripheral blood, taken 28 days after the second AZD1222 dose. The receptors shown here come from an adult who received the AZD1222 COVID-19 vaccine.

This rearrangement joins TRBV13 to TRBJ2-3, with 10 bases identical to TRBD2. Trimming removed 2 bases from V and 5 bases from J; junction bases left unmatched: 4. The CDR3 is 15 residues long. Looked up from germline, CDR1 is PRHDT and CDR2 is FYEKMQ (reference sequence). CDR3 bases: TGTGCCAGCAGCTTACAGCGGGGGGGCCAAGATACGCAGTATTTT. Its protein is CASSLQRGGQDTQYF.

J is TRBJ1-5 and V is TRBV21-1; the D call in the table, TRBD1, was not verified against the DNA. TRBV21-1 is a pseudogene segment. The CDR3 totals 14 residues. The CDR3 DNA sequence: TGTGCCAGCACCGAGGACAGGGGAGGTCAGCCCCAGCATTTT. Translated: CASTEDRGGQPQHF.

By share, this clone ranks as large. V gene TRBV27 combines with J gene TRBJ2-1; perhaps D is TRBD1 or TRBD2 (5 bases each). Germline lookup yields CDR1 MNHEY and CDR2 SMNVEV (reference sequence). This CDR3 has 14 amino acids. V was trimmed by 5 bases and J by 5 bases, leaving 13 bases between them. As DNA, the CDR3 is TGTGCCAGCAGTCCTCCGGGACCCCACAATGAGCAGTTCTTC. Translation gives CASSPPGPHNEQFF.

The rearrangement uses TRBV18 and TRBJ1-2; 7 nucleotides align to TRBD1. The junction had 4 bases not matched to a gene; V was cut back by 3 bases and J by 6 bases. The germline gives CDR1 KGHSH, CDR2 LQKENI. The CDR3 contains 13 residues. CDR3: CASSPQGVNGYTF. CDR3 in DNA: TGTGCCAGCTCACCGCAGGGGGTGAATGGCTACACCTTC.

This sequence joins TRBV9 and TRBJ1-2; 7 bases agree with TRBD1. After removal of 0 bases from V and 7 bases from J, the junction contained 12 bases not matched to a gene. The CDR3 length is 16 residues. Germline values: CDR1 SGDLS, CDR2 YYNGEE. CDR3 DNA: TGTGCCAGCAGCGTAGGGGACACAGGGGCGATGGGTGGCTACACCTTC. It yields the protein CASSVGDTGAMGGYTF. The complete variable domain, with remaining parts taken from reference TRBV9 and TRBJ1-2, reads DSGVTQTPKHLITATGQRVTLRCSPRSGDLSVYWYQQSLDQGLQFLIQYYNGEERAKGNILERFSAQQFPDLHSELNLSSLELGDSALYFCASSVGDTGAMGGYTFGSGTRLTVV.

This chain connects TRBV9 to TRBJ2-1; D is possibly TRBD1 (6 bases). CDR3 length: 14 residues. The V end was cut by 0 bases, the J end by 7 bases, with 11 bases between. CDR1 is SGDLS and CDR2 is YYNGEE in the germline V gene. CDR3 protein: CASSVVSRGNEQFF. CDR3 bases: TGTGCCAGCAGCGTAGTAAGTAGGGGGAATGAGCAGTTCTTC.

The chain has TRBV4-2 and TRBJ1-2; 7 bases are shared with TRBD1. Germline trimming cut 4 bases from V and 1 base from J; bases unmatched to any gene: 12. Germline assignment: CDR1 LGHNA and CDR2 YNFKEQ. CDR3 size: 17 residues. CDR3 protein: CASSPLGFGQDNYGYTF. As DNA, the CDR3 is TGTGCCAGCAGCCCTCTTGGATTCGGACAGGATAACTATGGCTACACCTTC.